One and the same sample provided the 2 T cell receptor beta chains below, sequenced in a study of cytomegalovirus exposure and HLA in healthy donors. Profiling relied on immunoSEQ multiplex PCR, and the TCRdb table lists in-frame clones only, not all of them. The table lists 250,000 to 350,000 clones, 87% of them singletons. Sequencing used PBMCs. Receptors were obtained from a woman in her twenties or thirties in good health and CMV-seropositive.

For the CDR3, the DNA is TGTGCCAGCAGCTTCGCGGGGGCTCAACCGTATGGCTACACCTTC. It encodes CASSFAGAQPYGYTF. J is TRBJ1-2 and V is TRBV7-8, with D possibly being TRBD1 (6 bases). Trimming took 3 bases from V and 5 from J, leaving 16 bases between them. This CDR3 contains 15 residues. CDR1 and CDR2 from the germline V gene are SGHVS and FQNEAQ.

The rearrangement joins TRBV6-5 to TRBJ2-7; no firm D call. The CDR3 has 12 amino acids. The V end was cut by 6 bases, the J end by 0 bases, with 6 bases between. CDR1 and CDR2 (germline): MNHEY, SVGAGI. The CDR3 region is CASSPTSYEQYF. CDR3 nucleotides: TGTGCCAGCAGCCCCACCTCCTACGAGCAGTACTTC.